The rows below give T cell receptor beta chains drawn from one sample of a study of T-cell memory formation after mild COVID-19. TCRdb independently ran MiXCR on the 5' RACE reads; one entry per CDR3 protein. The table shows hundreds of thousands of distinct CDR3 sequences, with about a quarter occurring only once. Sequencing was carried out using PBMCs or a T cell subset sorted from them (not recorded which). Receptors were obtained from an adult woman who had mild COVID-19 (a few samples of this study predate the infection). Cell type and time point are not known. Both conserved end residues are part of each CDR3. Clone size appears in some rows only: once, few, many, or a class for an expanded clone.

length: 15; size: few; J: TRBJ2-5; V: TRBV2; CDR3: CASSARTGLQETQYF
length: 17; size: once; J: TRBJ1-6; V: TRBV6-5; CDR3: CASSSRQGSRGNSPLHF
length: 16; size: -; J: TRBJ2-5; V: TRBV5-5; CDR3: CASSPLLVGIQETQYF
length: 14; size: -; J: TRBJ2-7; V: TRBV7-7; CDR3: CASSLAGLATEQYF
length: 16; size: -; J: TRBJ2-1; V: TRBV7-6; CDR3: CASSLTSGISYNEQFF
length: 14; size: many; J: TRBJ2-5; V: TRBV5-1; CDR3: CASSLTSGQETQYF
length: 13; size: -; J: TRBJ2-1; V: TRBV12-3/TRBV12-4; CDR3: CASGPTSSNEQFF
length: 14; size: -; J: TRBJ1-1; V: TRBV12-3/TRBV12-4; CDR3: CASSFGPGPRLAFF
length: 14; size: -; J: TRBJ2-7; V: TRBV29-1; CDR3: CSVARDMSIYEQYF
length: 15; size: few; J: TRBJ2-7; V: TRBV5-6; CDR3: CASRTSGGPFDEQYF
length: 15; size: few; J: TRBJ2-5; V: TRBV20-1; CDR3: CSARTPGLGAETQYF
length: 15; size: few; J: TRBJ1-1; V: TRBV18; CDR3: CASSPTGTDFTEAFF
length: 12; size: few; J: TRBJ2-1; V: TRBV11-3; CDR3: CASSLWLGEQFF
length: 13; size: many; J: TRBJ2-5; V: TRBV20-1; CDR3: CSAEQGVQETQYF
length: 14; size: few; J: TRBJ1-1; V: TRBV7-9; CDR3: CASSLHSRNTEAFF
length: 13; size: -; J: TRBJ2-1; V: TRBV20-1; CDR3: CSARTGTGNEQFF
length: 11; size: many; J: TRBJ2-2; V: TRBV12-3/TRBV12-4; CDR3: CASGNTGELFF
length: 15; size: -; J: TRBJ2-3; V: TRBV6-5; CDR3: CASSYSSPGGDTQYF
length: 14; size: once; J: TRBJ2-5; V: TRBV7-2; CDR3: CASSFSGGRETQYF
length: 15; size: few; J: TRBJ2-2; V: TRBV6-5; CDR3: CASSPSTPNTGELFF
length: 15; size: -; J: TRBJ1-2; V: TRBV6-2/TRBV6-3; CDR3: CASSYDRGTSYGYTF
length: 17; size: -; J: TRBJ2-3; V: TRBV6-6; CDR3: CASKGETGGPSTDTQYF
length: 14; size: -; J: TRBJ1-1; V: TRBV20-1; CDR3: CSARSGGGNTEAFF
length: 13; size: -; J: TRBJ2-1; V: TRBV12-3/TRBV12-4; CDR3: CASRSTGENSRFF
length: 13; size: few; J: TRBJ2-4; V: TRBV27; CDR3: CASSLSLMDIQYF
length: 12; size: -; J: TRBJ2-7; V: TRBV29-1; CDR3: CSVRREPSEQYF
length: 11; size: many; J: TRBJ2-3; V: TRBV12-3/TRBV12-4; CDR3: CASSYTDTQYF
length: 17; size: -; J: TRBJ2-3; V: TRBV27; CDR3: CASSRTSGSLFPDTQYF
length: 13; size: -; J: TRBJ2-7; V: TRBV7-7; CDR3: CASSFGTGSEQYF
length: 13; size: few; J: TRBJ1-2; V: TRBV3-1; CDR3: CASSQVSVVGYTF
length: 12; size: many; J: TRBJ1-2; V: TRBV25-1; CDR3: CASRGQFDGYTF
length: 12; size: many; J: TRBJ2-7; V: TRBV27; CDR3: CASSLLRGEQYF
length: 15; size: -; J: TRBJ2-1; V: TRBV4-2; CDR3: CASSLSGDSYNEQFF
length: 17; size: few; J: TRBJ1-1; V: TRBV6-2/TRBV6-3; CDR3: CASTERGIPTLNTEAFF
length: 11; size: few; J: TRBJ2-7; V: TRBV29-1; CDR3: CSVEDHMRGYF
length: 15; size: few; J: TRBJ1-1; V: TRBV24-1; CDR3: CATSDSRGKETEAFF
length: 13; size: few; J: TRBJ2-5; V: TRBV18; CDR3: CASSPSRRETQYF
length: 17; size: -; J: TRBJ2-2; V: TRBV14; CDR3: CASSQDASTAHTGELFF
length: 16; size: -; J: TRBJ2-2; V: TRBV7-2; CDR3: CASSLRGQGAPGELFF
length: 15; size: -; J: TRBJ2-1; V: TRBV14; CDR3: CASGGEGGPENEQFF
length: 18; size: few; J: TRBJ2-3; V: TRBV7-2; CDR3: CASSLLQLAGGSTDTQYF
length: 17; size: -; J: TRBJ2-1; V: TRBV4-2; CDR3: CASSQDGSGVLAGPAFF
length: 15; size: -; J: TRBJ2-1; V: TRBV5-1; CDR3: CASSSARQGSNEQFF
length: 15; size: -; J: TRBJ2-1; V: TRBV13; CDR3: CASSLYTGVGNEQFF
length: 13; size: -; J: TRBJ1-2; V: TRBV24-1; CDR3: CATSADGNYGYTF
length: 11; size: few; J: TRBJ1-2; V: TRBV6-2/TRBV6-3; CDR3: CATPVADGYTF
length: 14; size: few; J: TRBJ2-1; V: TRBV7-9; CDR3: CASSLARGINEQFF
length: 13; size: -; J: TRBJ2-3; V: TRBV7-6; CDR3: CASSKLAGDTQYF
length: 13; size: -; J: TRBJ2-1; V: TRBV7-3; CDR3: CASSLSGGSEQFF
length: 16; size: -; J: TRBJ1-2; V: TRBV6-5; CDR3: CASSYNRQGAGYGYTF
length: 15; size: -; J: TRBJ1-3; V: TRBV5-1; CDR3: CASSLGTGNGNTIYF
length: 17; size: -; J: TRBJ2-3; V: TRBV18; CDR3: CASSPGRGAVSTDTQYF
length: 18; size: -; J: TRBJ2-7; V: TRBV6-5; CDR3: CASSYSMMGVGTAYEQYF
length: 14; size: few; J: TRBJ1-2; V: TRBV5-1; CDR3: CASSDPGTAYGYTF
length: 14; size: few; J: TRBJ1-5; V: TRBV10-3; CDR3: CAISETGSNQPQHF